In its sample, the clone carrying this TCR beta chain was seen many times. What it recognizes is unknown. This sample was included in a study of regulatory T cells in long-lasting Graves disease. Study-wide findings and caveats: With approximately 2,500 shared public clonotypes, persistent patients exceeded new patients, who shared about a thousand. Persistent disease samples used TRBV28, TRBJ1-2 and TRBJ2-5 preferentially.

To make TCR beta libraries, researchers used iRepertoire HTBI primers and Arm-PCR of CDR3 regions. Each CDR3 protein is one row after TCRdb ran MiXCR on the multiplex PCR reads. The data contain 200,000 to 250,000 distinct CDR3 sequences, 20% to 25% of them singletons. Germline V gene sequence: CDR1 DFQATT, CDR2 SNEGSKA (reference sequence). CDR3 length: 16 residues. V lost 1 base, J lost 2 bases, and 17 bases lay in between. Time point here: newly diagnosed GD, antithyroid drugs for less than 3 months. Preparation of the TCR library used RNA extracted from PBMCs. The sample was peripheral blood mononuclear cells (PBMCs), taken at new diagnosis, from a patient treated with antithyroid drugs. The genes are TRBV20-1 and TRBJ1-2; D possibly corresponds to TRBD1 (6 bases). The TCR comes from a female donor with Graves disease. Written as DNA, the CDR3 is TGCAGTGCTAGAGGGGCAGGGGTCATAAGAAACTATGGCTACACCTTC. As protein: CSARGAGVIRNYGYTF.